Following are 32 T cell receptor beta chains from one sample sequenced in a study of CD8+ T cells in alopecia areata. It was cDNA, reverse transcribed from extracted RNA, that served as the sequencing template. Produced via immunoSEQ multiplex PCR; TCRdb's table is partial and in-frame only. Seen here are some 120,000 clones, roughly three fifths observed once, and the top ten hold less than 5.5%. The sequencing used CD4+ T cells sorted from blood, collected at week 0. These receptors were obtained from a human donor with alopecia areata.

The rearrangement uses TRBV4-3 and TRBJ2-3; possible D gene TRBD2, 6 bases. Germline CDR1 reads LGHNA; CDR2 reads YSLEER. This CDR3 is built from 13 residues. V was cut by 4 bases and J by 1 base, with 6 bases left in between. CDR3 in amino acids: CASSPGGTDTQYF. The CDR3 region has the DNA TGCGCCAGCAGCCCGGGAGGCACAGATACGCAGTATTTT.

This chain joins TRBV11-3 and TRBJ2-1; the D call may be TRBD1 or TRBD2 (5 bases each). The V and J ends lost 3 bases and 4 bases respectively, with 10 bases between them. CDR1 is SGHNT, CDR2 YENEEA, per germline. CDR3 size: 14 residues. The CDR3 DNA is TGTGCCAGCAGCTTTCCCGGGGCTTACAATGAGCAGTTCTTC. Translated: CASSFPGAYNEQFF.

This clone was seen only a few times. CDR3 sequence: CASSSPQGRSSYEQYF. The CDR3 bases are TGTGCCAGCAGCTCACCACAGGGACGGAGCTCCTACGAGCAGTACTTC. This sequence joins TRBV13 and TRBJ2-7; D may be TRBD1 (6 bases). The germline CDR1 and CDR2 sequences are PRHDT and FYEKMQ (reference sequence). This CDR3 contains 16 residues. V was trimmed by 4 bases and J by 0 bases, leaving 16 bases between them. Full variable domain (remainder filled in from reference TRBV13 and TRBJ2-7): AAGVIQSPRHLIKEKRETATLKCYPIPRHDTVYWYQQGPGQDPQFLISFYEKMQSDKGSIPDRFSAQQFSDYHSELNMSSLELGDSALYFCASSSPQGRSSYEQYFGPGTRLTVT.

In its sample, this clone was seen a few times. The V gene is TRBV25-1, the J gene TRBJ2-3; D call uncertain. Between the trimmed V and J ends, which lost 2 bases and 4 bases, there was a span of 10 bases. This CDR3 spans 14 amino acids. The germline CDR1 and CDR2 sequences are MGHDK and SYGVNS. The CDR3 nucleotides are TGTGCCAGCAGTGAACCTAGAAACCCAGATACGCAGTATTTT. Amino acids: CASSEPRNPDTQYF.

The rearrangement joins TRBV19 to TRBJ1-1; possible D gene TRBD1, 6 bases. The germline V gene has CDR1 LNHDA and CDR2 SQIVND (reference sequence). The CDR3 totals 14 residues. V lost 7 bases and J 3 bases, leaving 15 bases between the germline ends. CDR3 amino acids: CASNVRTGHTEAFF. The CDR3 DNA is TGTGCCAGTAATGTGCGCACAGGGCACACTGAAGCTTTCTTT.

The rearrangement links TRBV7-8 to TRBJ1-2; 10 nucleotides agree with TRBD1. CDR1 is SGHVS, CDR2 FQNEAQ, per germline. There are 14 residues in the CDR3. Unmatched junction bases numbered 7, after V lost 4 bases and J lost 8 bases. The chain's CDR3 is CASSYRDRGSGYTF. In DNA, the CDR3 is TGTGCCAGCAGCTACCGGGACAGGGGTAGCGGCTACACCTTC.

DNA for the CDR3: TGTGCCAGCAGCCGGACCGGAGCCAAAAACATTCAGTACTTC. It encodes CASSRTGAKNIQYF. The rearrangement links TRBV11-1 to TRBJ2-4; D gene unclear. The CDR3 is 14 residues long. Germline lookup yields CDR1 SGHAT and CDR2 FQDESV (reference sequence). Trimming left V 5 bases short and J 0 bases short, with 8 bases between.

This clone has only a few counts. The chain recombines TRBV7-2 with TRBJ2-2; D might be TRBD1 (5 bases). This CDR3 is built from 14 residues. V lost 2 bases to trimming and J lost 5 bases, with 9 bases between them. Per the germline V gene, CDR1 is SGHTA and CDR2 is FQGNSA. This CDR3 is CASSLLRQTGELFF. CDR3 nucleotide sequence: TGTGCCAGCAGCTTACTTCGACAGACCGGGGAGCTGTTTTTT.

The chain links TRBV27 to TRBJ2-7; TRBD2 agrees at 8 bases. This CDR3 region has 15 residues. Trimming cost V 8 bases and J 0 bases; bases outside gene matches: 9. Germline values: CDR1 MNHEY, CDR2 SMNVEV (reference sequence). Here the CDR3 reads CASWDRGGSSYEQYF. As DNA, the CDR3 is TGTGCCAGCTGGGACCGGGGGGGGAGCTCCTACGAGCAGTACTTC.

The chain combines TRBV7-2 with TRBJ2-7; 11 nucleotides agree with TRBD1. Germline loops: CDR1 SGHTA, CDR2 FQGNSA. The ends lost 0 bases at V and 3 bases at J; junction bases unmatched: 4. CDR3 length: 16 residues. CDR3 nucleotides: TGTGCCAGCAGCTTAGCGTCCGGGACAGGGGGCTACGAGCAGTACTTC. It specifies CASSLASGTGGYEQYF.

The chain combines TRBV7-2 with TRBJ1-1, with D tentatively TRBD1 (6 bases). Germline CDR1 and CDR2: SGHTA and FQGNSA. The CDR3 spans 15 residues. V was shortened by 5 bases and J by 1 base, with 14 bases between the two germline ends. The CDR3 is CASSQYTGTNTEAFF. The CDR3 coding sequence is TGTGCCAGCAGCCAGTACACAGGGACGAACACTGAAGCTTTCTTT.

This clone was counted only a few times. This chain joins TRBV5-1 and TRBJ1-2, with D uncertain. In germline, CDR1 is SGHRS, CDR2 YFSETQ. The ends were cut back, 2 bases at V and 0 bases at J, with 8 bases in the middle. This CDR3 has 14 amino acids. The DNA of the CDR3 is TGCGCCAGCAGCTTTGGCGGGACTAACTATGGCTACACCTTC. This gives the protein CASSFGGTNYGYTF.

This clone has a handful of counts. This chain joins TRBV7-2 and TRBJ2-3; TRBD2 matches at 11 bases. V was pared by 5 bases and J by 4 bases, with 5 bases of the junction left unmatched. CDR1 and CDR2 (germline): SGHTA, FQGNSA. This CDR3 contains 15 residues. Written as DNA, the CDR3 is TGTGCCAGCAGCACTAGCGGGAGTCTGGCAGATACGCAGTATTTT. It codes for CASSTSGSLADTQYF. Complete variable domain (other parts from reference TRBV7-2 and TRBJ2-3): GAGVSQSPSNKVTEKGKDVELRCDPISGHTALYWYRQSLGQGLEFLIYFQGNSAPDKSGLPSDRFSAERTGGSVSTLTIQRTQQEDSAVYLCASSTSGSLADTQYFGPGTRLTVL.

V gene TRBV6-1 combines with J gene TRBJ2-2; 9 nucleotides match TRBD2. The CDR3 has 15 residues. The V and J ends lost 7 bases and 3 bases, in that order; junction bases with no gene match: 6. Per the germline V gene, CDR1 is MNHNS and CDR2 is SASEGT. The CDR3 DNA reads as TGTGCCAGCACCCTAGCGGGGTTGTACACCGGGGAGCTGTTTTTT. It specifies CASTLAGLYTGELFF.

The V call is TRBV15, the J call TRBJ1-1; a possible D gene is TRBD1 (5 bases). Trimming removed 1 base from V and 1 base from J, with 16 bases in between. CDR1 and CDR2 (germline): LNHNV, YYDKDF (reference sequence). CDR3 length: 17 residues. The CDR3 reads CATSRVGGDLTNTEAFF. Here the CDR3 DNA reads TGTGCCACCAGCAGAGTTGGTGGGGACCTTACGAACACTGAAGCTTTCTTT.

The V gene is TRBV7-8, the J gene TRBJ1-5; D not resolved. This CDR3 has 14 residues. Germline assignment: CDR1 SGHVS and CDR2 FQNEAQ. Trimming shortened V by 2 bases and J by 4 bases, and 9 bases separated the two germline ends. Here the CDR3 reads CASSLSRENQPQHF. The CDR3 DNA reads as TGTGCCAGCAGCTTATCCCGGGAGAATCAGCCCCAGCATTTT.

The rearrangement links TRBV7-9 to TRBJ2-3; TRBD2 matches at 13 bases. CDR3 length equals 17 residues. Germline V gene lookup returns CDR1 SEHNR and CDR2 FQNEAQ (reference sequence). Trimming cost V 3 bases and J 5 bases; bases outside gene matches: 8. This CDR3 reads CASSFTRLAGGGDTQYF. CDR3 nucleotide sequence: TGTGCCAGCAGCTTCACTAGACTAGCGGGAGGAGGAGATACGCAGTATTTT.

A few counts support this clone. V is TRBV14 and J is TRBJ2-2, with 7 bases that match TRBD2. Trimming at V came to 1 base and at J to 5 bases, leaving 4 bases not matched to a gene. Germline values: CDR1 SGHDN, CDR2 FVKESK. This CDR3 region has 15 residues. CDR3 residues: CASSQAWGGTGELFF. Written as DNA, the CDR3 is TGTGCCAGCAGCCAAGCCTGGGGGGGAACCGGGGAGCTGTTTTTT.

This clone came up once. V is TRBV5-1 and J is TRBJ2-5; 10 bases are a match to TRBD2. V dropped 0 bases and J dropped 6; count of bases not matched to a gene: 11. This CDR3 comprises 17 residues. CDR1 is SGHRS, CDR2 YFSETQ, per germline. The CDR3 spells CASSLERSGGAGQTQYF. CDR3 in DNA: TGCGCCAGCAGCTTGGAGCGGAGCGGGGGGGCCGGACAGACCCAGTACTTC.

The gene calls are TRBV6-1 and TRBJ1-1; D is unresolved. Germline CDR1 reads MNHNS; CDR2 reads SASEGT. The CDR3 spans 15 residues. V was cut by 9 bases and J by 5 bases, with 22 bases left in between. For the CDR3, the DNA is TGTGCCAGGAAATGGATTAGGCTTACTGGGACTGAAGCTTTCTTT. The encoded protein is CARKWIRLTGTEAFF.

This chain uses TRBV6-6 with TRBJ1-1, with D possibly TRBD1 on 6 matching bases. Trimming left V 2 bases short and J 1 base short, with 14 bases between. The germline V gene has CDR1 MNHNY and CDR2 SVGAGI (reference sequence). The CDR3 has 16 amino acids. CDR3 protein: CASSYGRGGGNTEAFF. DNA for the CDR3: TGTGCCAGCAGTTACGGCAGGGGCGGAGGGAACACTGAAGCTTTCTTT.

This rearrangement joins TRBV7-9 to TRBJ2-5, with a weak D call TRBD1 (6 bases). V gave up 4 bases and J gave up 2 bases, with 14 bases separating them. The CDR3 contains 15 residues. Germline CDR1 SEHNR, CDR2 FQNEAQ (reference sequence). DNA for the CDR3: TGTGCCAGCAGCTACCCGGGACACCAACAAGAGACCCAGTACTTC. Translation: CASSYPGHQQETQYF.

This rearrangement joins TRBV19 to TRBJ1-2; the match to TRBD1 covers 8 bases. CDR1 LNHDA and CDR2 SQIVND come from the germline V gene (reference sequence). V shed 5 bases, J shed 6 bases, and the junction held 8 bases outside the gene matches. The CDR3 totals 14 residues. The CDR3 protein is CASSHTDRVHGYTF. CDR3 nucleotides: TGTGCCAGTAGTCATACGGACAGGGTGCATGGCTACACCTTC.

In this sample, this clone turned up a few times. This sequence joins TRBV7-2 and TRBJ1-2; 7 positions match TRBD1. CDR3 length equals 16 residues. Germline V gives CDR1 SGHTA, CDR2 FQGNSA. V lost 5 bases, J lost 3 bases, and 12 bases stayed unmatched. The CDR3 DNA reads as TGTGCCAGCAGCACCCGTGGGGGACAGACACACTATGGCTACACCTTC. Its protein is CASSTRGGQTHYGYTF.

The chain is built from TRBV27 and TRBJ1-2; D remains unclear. Germline CDR1 reads MNHEY; CDR2 reads SMNVEV (reference sequence). Trimming pared 2 bases from V and 1 base from J, leaving 5 bases between. This CDR3 region has 13 residues. CDR3 DNA: TGTGCCAGCAGTTTAAAAATTAACTATGGCTACACCTTC. Its protein product is CASSLKINYGYTF.

This clone has more than one count but fewer than ten. As DNA, the CDR3 is TGTGCCAGCAGCCTGTGGACAGGGGCCGATCAGCCCCAGCATTTT. Translation gives CASSLWTGADQPQHF. The chain couples TRBV7-2 to TRBJ1-5, with 9 bases fitting TRBD1. The J segment lost 5 bases and the V segment lost 5 bases, leaving 7 bases of the junction unmatched. The germline CDR1 and CDR2 sequences are SGHTA and FQGNSA. The CDR3 has 15 amino acids.

The chain uses TRBV30 and TRBJ2-7; the match to TRBD1 covers 7 bases. V shed 3 bases and J 0 bases; nucleotides not matched to a gene: 5. Germline CDR1 GTSNPN, CDR2 SVGIG (reference sequence). The CDR3 consists of 14 residues. In DNA form, the CDR3 reads TGTGCCTGGAGGAAGGCAGGGGGCTCCTACGAGCAGTACTTC. Amino acid sequence: CAWRKAGGSYEQYF.

V gene TRBV5-1 combines with J gene TRBJ2-7; D may be TRBD1 (6 bases). V was clipped by 4 bases and J by 5 bases, with 16 bases between them. The germline gives CDR1 SGHRS, CDR2 YFSETQ. This CDR3 is 14 amino acids long. CDR3 bases: TGCGCCAGCAGCAGACAGGCGCTCGGCGACGAGCAGTACTTC. This codes for CASSRQALGDEQYF.

The chain combines TRBV27 with TRBJ2-5; 7 bases align to TRBD1. CDR3 length: 14 residues. Germline CDR1 is MNHEY and CDR2 is SMNVEV (reference sequence). The V segment lost 5 bases and the J segment 4 bases; nucleotides outside the gene matches: 7. CDR3 DNA sequence: TGTGCCAGCAGTGACAGGGCCCTGGTAGAGACCCAGTACTTC. This sequence encodes CASSDRALVETQYF.

The rearrangement uses TRBV18 and TRBJ2-7; the match to TRBD2 covers 7 bases. The CDR3 extends over 15 amino acids. Trimming cost V 6 bases and J 0 bases; bases outside gene matches: 8. CDR1 is KGHSH, CDR2 LQKENI, per germline. The CDR3 DNA sequence: TGTGCCAGCTCCCCCCAGCGGGAAAGCTCCTACGAGCAGTACTTC. It codes for CASSPQRESSYEQYF.

The chain links TRBV5-4 to TRBJ2-5; the D gene is possibly TRBD1 (5 bases). Looked up from germline, CDR1 is SGHNT and CDR2 is YYREEE (reference sequence). The CDR3 has 13 amino acids. Trimming shortened V by 0 bases and J by 3 bases, and 6 bases separated the two germline ends. CDR3 sequence reads: CASSLVGEETQYF. The CDR3, as DNA: TGTGCCAGCAGCTTGGTAGGGGAAGAGACCCAGTACTTC.

This clone was seen once. The chain combines TRBV19 with TRBJ2-3; 9 nucleotides agree with TRBD2. Germline CDR1 reads LNHDA; CDR2 reads SQIVND (reference sequence). Unmatched junction bases numbered 10, after V lost 7 bases and J lost 5 bases. The CDR3 consists of 15 residues. CDR3 nucleotide sequence: TGTGCCAGTAATGACAGAAGCGGGGGGATAGATACGCAGTATTTT. As protein: CASNDRSGGIDTQYF.